This entry lists 26 T cell receptor beta chains sequenced from one sample in a study of T-cell memory formation after mild COVID-19. Each CDR3 protein gets one entry after TCRdb re-called the 5' RACE reads with MiXCR. This sample yields roughly 450,000 distinct CDR3 sequences, of which roughly 18% are seen a single time; approximately 13% belongs to the top ten. Sequenced material: PBMCs or a T cell subset sorted from them (not recorded which). The source of these receptors is an adult woman who had mild COVID-19 (a few samples of this study predate the infection). Cell type and time point are not known.

This clonotype was observed many times. The chain couples TRBV7-8 to TRBJ2-5; 8 bases align to TRBD2. From germline, CDR1 is SGHVS and CDR2 FQNEAQ. V lost 3 bases and J lost 5; bases outside the gene matches: 8. The CDR3 is 15 residues long. This CDR3 is CASSFQSGRKETQYF. CDR3 DNA: TGTGCCAGCAGCTTCCAAAGCGGGAGAAAGGAGACCCAGTACTTC. The full variable domain, with the rest looked up from reference TRBV7-8 and TRBJ2-5, is GAGVSQSPRYKVAKRGQDVALRCDPISGHVSLFWYQQALGQGPEFLTYFQNEAQLDKSGLPSDRFFAERPEGSVSTLKIQRTQQEDSAVYLCASSFQSGRKETQYFGPGTRLLVL.

This clonotype has a handful of counts. The CDR3: CASSPRAFGGTDTQYF. CDR3 nucleotides: TGTGCCAGCAGCCCGAGAGCGTTTGGAGGAACAGATACGCAGTATTTT. The rearrangement joins TRBV7-8 to TRBJ2-3, with D possibly being TRBD2 (5 bases). From germline, CDR1 is SGHVS and CDR2 FQNEAQ. Trimming removed 5 bases at V and 3 bases at J, with 18 bases between. The CDR3 sequence is 16 residues long.

In this sample, this clonotype turned up a few times. V and J are TRBV20-1 and TRBJ1-5; D perhaps matches TRBD1 (5 bases). This CDR3 contains 16 residues. The germline V gene has CDR1 DFQATT and CDR2 SNEGSKA (reference sequence). V gave up 6 bases and J gave up 2 bases, with 20 bases separating them. The CDR3 bases are TGCAGTGCGCTGGGCGGTGGGGCCTGGGGCAATCAGCCCCAGCATTTT. Its protein product is CSALGGGAWGNQPQHF.

Notes on this clonotype: Mismatch with germline at one junction end may stem from a read error. The V call is TRBV5-4, the J call TRBJ2-5; TRBD2 matches at 10 bases. This CDR3 comprises 12 residues. Germline CDR1 reads SGHNT; CDR2 reads YYREEE (reference sequence). The chain's CDR3 is CASSVGLAGVPF. CDR3 coding DNA: TGTGCCAGCAGCGTTGGGCTAGCGGGGGTACCCTTC.

This chain uses TRBV7-2 with TRBJ2-6; the D gene is possibly TRBD1 (6 bases). V lost 3 bases and J lost 0, with 18 bases in between. In germline, CDR1 is SGHTA, CDR2 FQGNSA. This CDR3 has 19 residues. CDR3 amino acids: CASSLYRAIGISGANVLTF. As DNA, the CDR3 is TGTGCCAGCAGCTTGTACAGGGCCATCGGAATCTCTGGGGCCAACGTCCTGACTTTC.

This clonotype was counted between two and nine times. This chain links TRBV7-6 with TRBJ1-1; D uncertain. This CDR3 comprises 14 residues. Germline CDR1 and CDR2: SGHVS and FNYEAQ. V gave up 5 bases and J gave up 1 base, with 11 bases separating them. The DNA for the CDR3 is TGTGCCAGCAGCCCCTCCGAGTCGAACACTGAAGCTTTCTTT. The encoded protein is CASSPSESNTEAFF.

The sample holds a few counts of this clonotype. The V gene is TRBV4-2, the J gene TRBJ2-1, with TRBD2 as a possible D gene (6 bases). The germline gives CDR1 LGHNA, CDR2 YNFKEQ. The V end lost 1 base, the J end lost 5 bases, and 12 bases lay between the germline ends. This CDR3 is 15 amino acids long. The CDR3 region is CASSQARERHNEQFF. The CDR3 DNA reads TGTGCCAGCAGCCAAGCTCGGGAGAGACACAATGAGCAGTTCTTC.

This clonotype has more than one count but fewer than ten. This chain uses TRBV15 with TRBJ2-2; no clear D gene. The germline gives CDR1 LNHNV, CDR2 YYDKDF (reference sequence). The CDR3 runs to 13 residues. V was pared by 5 bases and J by 8 bases, with 12 bases between. The DNA for the CDR3 is TGTGCCACCAGCCTAGAAGGGTTTGGGGAGCTGTTTTTT. The encoded protein is CATSLEGFGELFF.

The rearrangement joins TRBV5-1 to TRBJ2-3; D may correspond to TRBD1 or TRBD2 (5 bases each). The V and J ends lost 4 bases and 7 bases respectively, with 19 bases between them. Germline CDR1 SGHRS, CDR2 YFSETQ. The length of the CDR3 is 15 residues. CDR3 bases: TGCGCCAGCAGCCCATCCGGGACGGAGACCCATACGCAGTATTTT. Translating gives CASSPSGTETHTQYF. Full variable domain (remainder filled in from reference TRBV5-1 and TRBJ2-3): KAGVTQTPRYLIKTRGQQVTLSCSPISGHRSVSWYQQTPGQGLQFLFEYFSETQRNKGNFPGRFSGRQFSNSRSEMNVSTLELGDSALYLCASSPSGTETHTQYFGPGTRLTVL.

This rearrangement joins TRBV7-9 to TRBJ2-3; 11 nucleotides agree with TRBD2. J lost 2 bases, V lost 5 bases, and 12 bases had no gene match. Germline V gene lookup returns CDR1 SEHNR and CDR2 FQNEAQ (reference sequence). This CDR3 spans 18 amino acids. The CDR3 protein is CASSPLLTSGILTDTQYF. The DNA for the CDR3 is TGTGCCAGCAGCCCTCTCTTGACTAGCGGGATTCTCACAGATACGCAGTATTTT.

V usage is TRBV20-1 and J usage is TRBJ1-2, with a tentative D call TRBD1 (6 bases). This CDR3 is built from 15 residues. Germline-derived CDR1 and CDR2 are DFQATT and SNEGSKA (reference sequence). V was pared by 1 base and J by 0 bases, with 12 bases between. CDR3 in DNA: TGCAGTGCTAGAGGCGGGGGCGCAGCTAACTATGGCTACACCTTC. This translates into CSARGGGAANYGYTF.

On this clonotype: The junction and the germline gene differ at one end; a read error may be behind it. The chain recombines TRBV20-1 with TRBJ2-5; D gene ambiguous. CDR1 DFQATT and CDR2 SNEGSKA come from the germline V gene (reference sequence). This CDR3 region has 11 residues. CDR3 nucleotide sequence: TGCAGTGCCAGAGGCCAAGAGACCCAGTACTTC. Amino acid sequence: CSARGQETQYF.

This rearrangement joins TRBV18 to TRBJ2-1; 10 positions agree with TRBD1. The CDR3 has 15 amino acids. Trimming at V came to 3 bases and at J to 9 bases, leaving 8 bases not matched to a gene. Germline V lookup: CDR1 KGHSH, CDR2 LQKENI. The CDR3 DNA is TGTGCCAGCTCACCCACAAGGGGACAGGGGATTGAGCAGTTCTTC. Translation gives CASSPTRGQGIEQFF.

Only a few counts were recorded for this clonotype. The rearrangement joins TRBV7-9 to TRBJ2-3, with D perhaps TRBD2 (6 bases). With 4 bases removed from V and 0 bases from J, the gap between germline ends came to 11 bases. Per germline, CDR1 SEHNR and CDR2 FQNEAQ (reference sequence). The CDR3 covers 15 residues. DNA of the CDR3: TGTGCCAGCAGCTGGGTTAGCGGAAGCACAGATACGCAGTATTTT. It translates to CASSWVSGSTDTQYF.

The chain links TRBV11-3 to TRBJ2-3; TRBD2 is a possible D gene (5 bases). CDR1 and CDR2 (germline): SGHNT, YENEEA. The length of the CDR3 is 14 residues. V gave up 8 bases and J gave up 4 bases, with 16 bases separating them. The CDR3 here is CASGRALRADTQYF. The CDR3 DNA reads TGTGCCAGCGGGCGGGCCCTCCGGGCAGATACGCAGTATTTT.

There are many counts of this clonotype. Compared with germline, one end of the junction differs, possibly owing to a read error. The chain links TRBV5-1 to TRBJ1-1; D is unresolved. The CDR3 is made up of 11 amino acids. From germline, CDR1 is SGHRS and CDR2 YFSETQ. The CDR3 sequence: CASSENTEAFF. In nucleotides, the CDR3 is TGTGCCAGCAGCGAAAACACTGAAGCTTTCTTT.

The CDR3 bases are TGTGCCAGCAGCTTACTTGGGGGGCGGAACACTGAAGCTTTCTTT. This codes for CASSLLGGRNTEAFF. The gene calls are TRBV7-8 and TRBJ1-1; D may be TRBD1 (6 bases). The CDR3 covers 15 residues. V was trimmed by 2 bases and J by 1 base, leaving 11 bases between them. Germline V gene lookup returns CDR1 SGHVS and CDR2 FQNEAQ.

V usage is TRBV12-3 or TRBV12-4 and J usage is TRBJ2-3; D perhaps matches TRBD2 (5 bases). CDR3 length equals 14 residues. V was trimmed by 6 bases and J by 1 base, leaving 11 bases between them. This chain's CDR3 is CASSPPRGTDTQYF. Here the CDR3 DNA reads TGTGCCAGCAGCCCTCCGAGGGGCACAGATACGCAGTATTTT.

The chain combines TRBV11-3 with TRBJ2-3; 10 bases are a match to TRBD2. Germline V lookup: CDR1 SGHNT, CDR2 YENEEA. The CDR3 sequence is 16 residues long. The V and J ends lost 1 base and 3 bases, in that order; junction bases with no gene match: 4. In nucleotides, the CDR3 is TGTGCCAGCAGCTTAGGAGCGGGAGGGCCTACAGATACGCAGTATTTT. This gives the protein CASSLGAGGPTDTQYF. The variable domain in full, completed from reference TRBV11-3 and TRBJ2-3, reads EAGVVQSPRYKIIEKKQPVAFWCNPISGHNTLYWYLQNLGQGPELLIRYENEEAVDDSQLPKDRFSAERLKGVDSTLKIQPAELGDSAVYLCASSLGAGGPTDTQYFGPGTRLTVL.

The J gene is TRBJ1-2, the V gene TRBV7-2; D is unresolved. V was pared by 7 bases and J by 2 bases, with 11 bases between. The CDR3 is 13 amino acids. Looked up from germline, CDR1 is SGHTA and CDR2 is FQGNSA. In DNA form, the CDR3 reads TGTGCCAGCATGCTATCGGGGAACTATGGCTACACCTTC. This encodes CASMLSGNYGYTF.

CDR3 sequence: CAVRTDYEQYF. DNA of the CDR3: TGTGCAGTTAGGACAGACTACGAGCAGTACTTC. The rearrangement joins TRBV3-1 to TRBJ2-7; D perhaps matches TRBD1 (6 bases). This CDR3 spans 11 amino acids. Germline CDR1 LGHDT, CDR2 YNNKEL (reference sequence).

This clonotype has a handful of counts. The chain couples TRBV5-6 to TRBJ2-1; no clear D gene. The germline gives CDR1 SGHDT, CDR2 YYEEEE. The CDR3 is made up of 14 amino acids. The V and J ends lost 7 bases and 4 bases respectively, with 15 bases between them. CDR3 nucleotide sequence: TGTGCCAGCTATGACTTGTTACGGTACAATGAGCAGTTCTTC. Amino acids: CASYDLLRYNEQFF.

This clonotype occurred a few times. The chain uses TRBV4-1 and TRBJ2-3; 7 nucleotides match TRBD2. The CDR3 length is 16 residues. Trimming cost V 0 bases and J 4 bases; bases outside gene matches: 7. Germline assignment: CDR1 MGHRA and CDR2 YSYEKL. The CDR3 protein is CASSQDSGVVPDTQYF. CDR3 nucleotide sequence: TGCGCCAGCAGCCAAGACAGCGGGGTAGTCCCAGATACGCAGTATTTT.

This clonotype showed up just a few times. The V and J genes are TRBV7-9 and TRBJ2-1; D call uncertain. Between the trimmed V and J ends, which lost 4 bases and 6 bases, there was a span of 7 bases. Per germline, CDR1 SEHNR and CDR2 FQNEAQ (reference sequence). CDR3 size: 12 residues. The CDR3 bases are TGTGCCAGCAGCTCGCGACCCAATGAGCAGTTCTTC. Amino acid sequence: CASSSRPNEQFF.

This clonotype was detected only a few times. This sequence joins TRBV24-1 and TRBJ2-7, with 12 positions matching TRBD1. The CDR3 loop spans 18 amino acids. V lost 3 bases, J lost 0 bases, and 8 bases stayed unmatched. Germline values: CDR1 KGHDR, CDR2 SFDVKD. CDR3 in amino acids: CATSDGGQGAVPSYEQYF. In DNA form, the CDR3 reads TGTGCCACCAGTGATGGGGGACAGGGGGCTGTCCCCTCCTACGAGCAGTACTTC.

This chain connects TRBV19 to TRBJ1-5, with D perhaps matching TRBD1 (5 bases). The V gene's germline CDR1 is LNHDA and CDR2 SQIVND (reference sequence). This CDR3 is 15 amino acids long. Trimming took off 3 bases at V and 7 bases at J, with 16 bases between the two ends. CDR3: CASSIQRGGGQPQHF. As DNA, the CDR3 is TGTGCCAGTAGTATCCAAAGGGGAGGCGGCCAGCCCCAGCATTTT. The full variable domain, its missing parts supplied by reference TRBV19 and TRBJ1-5, is DGGITQSPKYLFRKEGQNVTLSCEQNLNHDAMYWYRQDPGQGLRLIYYSQIVNDFQKGDIAEGYSVSREKKESFPLTVTSAQKNPTAFYLCASSIQRGGGQPQHFGDGTRLSIL.